This T cell receptor (beta chain) came from a study of cytomegalovirus exposure and HLA in healthy donors. Study at large: Earlier findings included some 120 million unique TCR beta sequences obtained from roughly 200 million T cells. A data release that came early held 75 million to 85 million unique TCRs from HLA-typed donors.

The CDR3 runs to 14 residues. Germline V lookup: CDR1 GTSNPN, CDR2 SVGIG (reference sequence). Between the trimmed V and J ends, which lost 4 bases and 5 bases, there was a span of 15 bases. 60 Vbeta and 13 Jbeta primers were used in PCR. Original methodology: Later analysis identified roughly 82 million unique TCR beta chains, about 10 million shared. Profiled with immunoSEQ multiplex PCR; TCRdb holds only in-frame clones, not every one. D and trimming were read from the DNA, whereas the V and J calls and clone size are those reported in that table. The profile shows 150,000 to 200,000 clones, approximately 85% of them singletons. In the case of this clone: Antigen specificity is unknown.

Study findings and constraints: More clonal expansion characterized HLA-associated TCR beta chains than equally common others in a later analysis.

This rearrangement joins TRBV30 to TRBJ2-1, with D tentatively TRBD1 (6 bases). Material: PBMCs. The TCR comes from a man aged 18 to 30 in good health and CMV-seropositive. CDR3 coding DNA: TGTGCCTGGACGGCAGGGACAAGCAACAATGAGCAGTTCTTC. Encoded protein: CAWTAGTSNNEQFF.